The 12 T cell receptor beta chains reported below all come from one sample, sequenced in a study of blood T cell repertoires in COVID-19. Sequenced by immunoSEQ multiplex PCR; TCRdb stores in-frame clones only, minus some. The data contain a few hundred thousand clones, about 90% of them seen just once; the ten biggest clones take up over 8.5%. Sequenced material: PBMCs or T cells enriched from blood (not recorded which). The source is a woman aged 30 to 39 who had recovered from COVID-19.

The chain has TRBV5-8 and TRBJ1-1; D gene uncertain. With 1 base removed from V and 4 bases from J, the gap between germline ends came to 8 bases. Germline V CDR1 and CDR2: SGHTS, YDEGEE. This CDR3 has 13 residues. The CDR3 protein is CASSLMRGTEAFF. CDR3 in DNA: TGTGCCAGCAGCTTGATGAGAGGCACTGAAGCTTTCTTT.

CDR3 coding DNA: TGTGCCAGCAGCTGGGGCGTGAACACTGAAGCTTTCTTT. This encodes CASSWGVNTEAFF. V and J are TRBV12-3 or TRBV12-4 and TRBJ1-1; maybe TRBD1 (5 bases). V lost 6 bases to trimming and J lost 0 bases, with 8 bases between them. The CDR3 runs to 13 residues.

This rearrangement joins TRBV7-3 to TRBJ2-2; TRBD2 matches 12 bases. Looked up from germline, CDR1 is SGHTA and CDR2 is FQGTGA. CDR3 length equals 16 residues. Trimming cost V 2 bases and J 6 bases; bases outside gene matches: 4. The CDR3 loop is CASSLPGLAGAGELFF. In DNA form, the CDR3 reads TGTGCCAGCAGCTTACCGGGACTAGCGGGTGCCGGGGAGCTGTTTTTT.

The chain links TRBV5-1 to TRBJ1-4; 7 bases line up with TRBD1. The ends lost 4 bases at V and 8 bases at J; junction bases unmatched: 8. The CDR3 runs 14 residues. CDR1 and CDR2 (germline): SGHRS, YFSETQ. The CDR3 here is CASSVDRVGEKLFF. The CDR3 DNA is TGCGCCAGCAGCGTCGACAGGGTTGGGGAAAAACTGTTTTTT.

The gene calls are TRBV29-1 and TRBJ1-2; no definite D call. The CDR3 totals 16 residues. The germline V and J ends were trimmed by 0 bases and 5 bases, with 19 bases remaining between them. Germline CDR1 reads SQVTM; CDR2 reads ANQGSEA. The CDR3 loop is CSVEDLRVGGFYGYTF. The CDR3 DNA follows: TGCAGCGTTGAAGATCTCCGGGTTGGCGGATTTTATGGCTACACCTTC.

The rearrangement joins TRBV5-1 to TRBJ2-7; perhaps TRBD1 as D (6 bases). Germline CDR1 reads SGHRS; CDR2 reads YFSETQ. CDR3 size: 14 residues. Between the trimmed V and J ends, which lost 3 bases and 4 bases, there was a span of 14 bases. Here the CDR3 reads CASSSEPQGYEQYF. The CDR3, as DNA: TGCGCCAGCAGCTCCGAACCCCAGGGGTACGAGCAGTACTTC.

This clone turned up a few times. The V gene is TRBV7-2, the J gene TRBJ2-2; 8 nucleotides line up with TRBD1. Germline V gene data show CDR1 as SGHTA and CDR2 as FQGNSA. The CDR3 runs 15 residues. V was clipped by 1 base and J by 5 bases; unmatched bases: 3. CDR3 DNA: TGTGCCAGCAGCTTAGGACAGGGGAGGACCGGGGAGCTGTTTTTT. Its translation: CASSLGQGRTGELFF.

The chain combines TRBV7-9 with TRBJ1-1; maybe TRBD1 (5 bases). CDR1 and CDR2 from the germline V gene are SEHNR and FQNEAQ (reference sequence). This CDR3 spans 12 amino acids. Trimming left V 4 bases short and J 6 bases short, with 9 bases between. This chain's CDR3 is CASSYTGAEAFF. CDR3 in DNA: TGTGCCAGCAGCTACACAGGCGCTGAAGCTTTCTTT. Filled out from reference TRBV7-9 and TRBJ1-1, the complete variable domain reads DTGVSQNPRHKITKRGQNVTFRCDPISEHNRLYWYRQTLGQGPEFLTYFQNEAQLEKSRLLSDRFSAERPKGSFSTLEIQRTEQGDSAMYLCASSYTGAEAFFGQGTRLTVV.

The chain recombines TRBV28 with TRBJ2-2, with TRBD1 identical over 9 bases. J was trimmed by 3 bases and V by 5 bases; bases with no gene match: 7. Germline V gene sequence: CDR1 MDHEN, CDR2 SYDVKM. This CDR3 spans 16 amino acids. The DNA of the CDR3 is TGTGCCAGCAGTGTACCGGGACAGGGCTACACCGGGGAGCTGTTTTTT. Translated: CASSVPGQGYTGELFF.

Concerning this clone itself: Other nucleotide sequences from this sample produce the same CDR3. The J gene is TRBJ1-5, the V gene TRBV30, with TRBD1 matching 7 bases. J lost 7 bases, V lost 5 bases, and 5 bases had no gene match. Germline V gene sequence: CDR1 GTSNPN, CDR2 SVGIG (reference sequence). This CDR3 spans 12 amino acids. The CDR3 loop is CAWDRVGQPQHF. CDR3 in DNA: TGTGCCTGGGACAGGGTAGGACAGCCCCAGCATTTT.

The chain recombines TRBV27 with TRBJ1-5; 8 bases are a match to TRBD1. Per the germline V gene, CDR1 is MNHEY and CDR2 is SMNVEV (reference sequence). The CDR3 has 15 residues. V lost 3 bases, J lost 6 bases, and 7 bases stayed unmatched. Here the CDR3 DNA reads TGTGCCAGCAGTTTGGTTCCAGGGGGCGGTCAGCCCCAGCATTTT. It specifies CASSLVPGGGQPQHF.

This sequence joins TRBV7-8 and TRBJ2-7; 11 bases agree with TRBD2. There are 15 residues in the CDR3. Germline V gene data show CDR1 as SGHVS and CDR2 as FQNEAQ. After removal of 7 bases from V and 2 bases from J, the junction contained 7 bases not matched to a gene. CDR3 sequence (DNA): TGTGCCAGCACTAGTAGCGGGAGGGCAACCTACGAGCAGTACTTC. Protein sequence: CASTSSGRATYEQYF.